These 8 T cell receptor beta chains share one sample of origin, sequenced in a study of OX40 agonist ivuxolimab in advanced cancers. Clones were sequenced by immunoSEQ multiplex PCR, and TCRdb holds only the in-frame ones, with some missing. The sample shows over 75,000 clones, around 91% of them seen only once. The sample consisted of CD4+ or CD8+ T cells sorted from blood, taken in a trial of the OX40 agonist ivuxolimab. The receptors come from an adult with an advanced solid tumor such as melanoma, head and neck, liver or kidney cancer.

The genes are TRBV18 and TRBJ1-2; tentative D call: TRBD1 (5 bases). This CDR3 spans 14 amino acids. Germline CDR1 reads KGHSH; CDR2 reads LQKENI. The V end lost 2 bases, the J end lost 2 bases, and 9 bases lay between the germline ends. The CDR3 protein is CASSPDRTNYGYTF. In nucleotides, the CDR3 is TGTGCCAGCTCACCAGACAGAACGAACTATGGCTACACCTTC.

The V gene is TRBV6-5, the J gene TRBJ1-5, with TRBD1 matching over 7 bases. Trimming took 2 bases from V and 6 from J; bases not matched to a gene: 7. CDR1 and CDR2 (germline): MNHEY, SVGAGI. The CDR3 consists of 15 residues. The CDR3: CASSYDRVGGQPQHF. CDR3 sequence (DNA): TGTGCCAGCAGTTACGACAGGGTTGGGGGTCAGCCCCAGCATTTT.

This chain uses TRBV7-9 with TRBJ2-5; 9 nucleotides agree with TRBD2. V shed 6 bases, J shed 2 bases, and the junction held 10 bases outside the gene matches. The CDR3 extends over 16 amino acids. Germline V gives CDR1 SEHNR, CDR2 FQNEAQ (reference sequence). As DNA, the CDR3 is TGTGCCAGCAGGAAGGGACTAGCAGCGATTCAAGAGACCCAGTACTTC. Its translation: CASRKGLAAIQETQYF.

This clone was seen only once. The J gene is TRBJ2-7, the V gene TRBV4-2; D might be TRBD2 (6 bases). Germline lookup yields CDR1 LGHNA and CDR2 YNFKEQ. V was pared by 4 bases and J by 3 bases, with 25 bases between. The length of the CDR3 is 18 residues. CDR3 DNA sequence: TGTGCCAGCAGCCCACAACCCTCGGCGGGATTGGGCCACTACGAGCAGTACTTC. Its protein is CASSPQPSAGLGHYEQYF.

This sequence joins TRBV5-5 and TRBJ2-7, with a weak D call TRBD2 (5 bases). CDR3 size: 12 residues. CDR1 and CDR2 (germline): SGHKS, YYEKEE (reference sequence). The V gene lost 1 base and the J gene lost 4 bases, with 6 bases spanning the gap. CDR3 sequence (DNA): TGTGCCAGCAGCTTGCGGGGTTACGAGCAGTACTTC. This codes for CASSLRGYEQYF.

The chain couples TRBV7-8 to TRBJ2-1; D unclear. Germline CDR1 SGHVS, CDR2 FQNEAQ. The CDR3 totals 11 residues. Trimming took off 3 bases at V and 6 bases at J, with 3 bases between the two ends. The CDR3 loop is CASSFVNEQFF. Written as DNA, the CDR3 is TGTGCCAGCAGCTTCGTCAATGAGCAGTTCTTC.

A note on this clone: Compared with germline, one end of the junction differs, possibly owing to a read error. The J gene is TRBJ2-5, the V gene TRBV18; 11 nucleotides line up with TRBD1. The CDR3 is 13 residues long. Germline CDR1 reads KGHSH; CDR2 reads LQKENI. The CDR3 spells CASSPSPDRGPHF. The CDR3 coding sequence is TGTGCCAGCTCACCTTCCCCGGACAGGGGGCCCCACTTC.

This sequence joins TRBV18 and TRBJ2-7, with 8 bases that match TRBD1. The J segment lost 2 bases and the V segment lost 3 bases, leaving 6 bases of the junction unmatched. The V gene's germline CDR1 is KGHSH and CDR2 LQKENI. The CDR3 covers 15 residues. The CDR3 region has the DNA TGTGCCAGCTCACCGGGACAGGTACTGGCCTACGAGCAGTACTTC. It translates to CASSPGQVLAYEQYF.